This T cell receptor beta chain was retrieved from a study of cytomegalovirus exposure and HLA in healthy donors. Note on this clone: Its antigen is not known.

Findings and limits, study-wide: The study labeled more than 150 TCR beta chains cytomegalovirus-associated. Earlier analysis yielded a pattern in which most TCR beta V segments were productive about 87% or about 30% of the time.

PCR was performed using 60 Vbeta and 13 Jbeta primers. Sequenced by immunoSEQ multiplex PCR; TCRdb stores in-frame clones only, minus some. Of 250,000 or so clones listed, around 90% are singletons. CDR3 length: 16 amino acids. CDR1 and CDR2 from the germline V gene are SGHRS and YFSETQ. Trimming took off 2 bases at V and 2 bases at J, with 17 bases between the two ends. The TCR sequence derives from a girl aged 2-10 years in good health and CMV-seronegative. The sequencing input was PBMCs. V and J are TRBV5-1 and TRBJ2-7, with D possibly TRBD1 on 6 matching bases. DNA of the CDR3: TGCGCCAGCAGCTTTCTTCTGGACAGCTACCCCTACGAGCAGTACTTC. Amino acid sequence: CASSFLLDSYPYEQYF.